One sample yielded the 28 T cell receptor beta chains listed below, sequenced in a study of identical twins. MiXCR, applied by TCRdb to the 5' RACE reads, yields one record per CDR3 protein. The sample lists 150,000 or so distinct CDR3 sequences; roughly 3.5% were seen once. Specimen: memory T cells sorted from blood. These receptor sequences come from a young man in good health.

Many counts were recorded for this clonotype. The chain has TRBV28 and TRBJ1-5, with a tentative D call TRBD1 (6 bases). Between the trimmed V and J ends, which lost 6 bases and 0 bases, there was a span of 9 bases. The CDR3 spans 14 residues. Per the germline V gene, CDR1 is MDHEN and CDR2 is SYDVKM. CDR3 amino acids: CASRQGFSNQPQHF. In DNA form, the CDR3 reads TGTGCCAGCAGACAGGGTTTTAGCAATCAGCCCCAGCATTTT.

This clonotype was seen many times. V and J are TRBV15 and TRBJ2-7; D is possibly TRBD1 (5 bases). This CDR3 has 13 amino acids. V lost 4 bases and J 1 base, leaving 8 bases between the germline ends. Germline lookup yields CDR1 LNHNV and CDR2 YYDKDF (reference sequence). This chain's CDR3 is CATSKGPSYEQYV. CDR3 DNA: TGTGCCACCAGCAAGGGGCCTTCCTACGAGCAGTACGTC.

In this sample, this clonotype turned up many times. This sequence joins TRBV20-1 and TRBJ2-3; a possible D gene is TRBD2 (5 bases). V shed 0 bases and J shed 0 bases, with 10 bases lying between them. This CDR3 is 15 amino acids long. The germline V gene has CDR1 DFQATT and CDR2 SNEGSKA (reference sequence). CDR3 sequence (DNA): TGCAGTGCTAGAGATCCCAAGCGGAGCACAGATACGCAGTATTTT. Protein product: CSARDPKRSTDTQYF.

This clonotype was seen repeatedly, ten times or more. The chain couples TRBV10-3 to TRBJ2-3; 7 nucleotides line up with TRBD2. V shed 9 bases and J 5 bases; nucleotides not matched to a gene: 5. The CDR3 length is 12 residues. Germline CDR1 ENHRY, CDR2 SYGVKD. Written as DNA, the CDR3 is TGTGCCATGAAGGGAGGGGAAGATACGCAGTATTTT. This sequence encodes CAMKGGEDTQYF.

Many counts were recorded for this clonotype. This likely comes from a read error, as the CDR3 has no conserved phenylalanine or tryptophan at its end. No DNA is shown, since the ends of the CDR3 on it are uncertain; the CDR3 is the one TCRdb lists. The chain couples TRBV20-1 to TRBJ1-1; the table assigns TRBD1, which was not confirmed against the DNA. Ends included, the CDR3 has 12 residues. Per the germline V gene, CDR1 is DFQATT and CDR2 is SNEGSKA (reference sequence). The CDR3 is CSAGHSSRGAGL.

The chain couples TRBV5-1 to TRBJ1-1; TRBD1 is a possible D gene (6 bases). The V end lost 4 bases, the J end lost 10 bases, and 14 bases lay between the germline ends. The CDR3 length is 12 residues. Germline V lookup: CDR1 SGHRS, CDR2 YFSETQ. The CDR3, as DNA: TGCGCCAGCAGCATGGAGGGGGTAGGAGCTTTCTTT. Translation gives CASSMEGVGAFF. The entire variable domain, with the rest obtained from reference TRBV5-1 and TRBJ1-1, is as follows: KAGVTQTPRYLIKTRGQQVTLSCSPISGHRSVSWYQQTPGQGLQFLFEYFSETQRNKGNFPGRFSGRQFSNSRSEMNVSTLELGDSALYLCASSMEGVGAFFGQGTRLTVV.

The sample holds many counts of this clonotype. J is TRBJ2-1 and V is TRBV7-2; 12 bases align to TRBD1. Per the germline V gene, CDR1 is SGHTA and CDR2 is FQGNSA. Germline trimming cut 5 bases from V and 10 bases from J; bases unmatched to any gene: 9. CDR3 length equals 15 residues. The CDR3 loop is CASSLRDRGRGEQFF. Written as DNA, the CDR3 is TGTGCCAGCAGCCTCCGGGACAGGGGGCGCGGGGAGCAGTTCTTC. The full variable domain, completed using reference TRBV7-2 and TRBJ2-1, is GAGVSQSPSNKVTEKGKDVELRCDPISGHTALYWYRQSLGQGLEFLIYFQGNSAPDKSGLPSDRFSAERTGGSVSTLTIQRTQQEDSAVYLCASSLRDRGRGEQFFGPGTRLTVL.

This clonotype was counted at least ten times. V gene TRBV6-1 combines with J gene TRBJ2-4; possibly TRBD1 for D (5 bases). V was trimmed by 7 bases and J by 4 bases, leaving 14 bases between them. The CDR3 consists of 14 residues. CDR1 MNHNS and CDR2 SASEGT come from the germline V gene. Here the CDR3 reads CASKGLRVKNIQYF. CDR3 in DNA: TGTGCCAGCAAGGGGTTAAGGGTGAAAAACATTCAGTACTTC.

This clonotype was found many times. V gene TRBV15 combines with J gene TRBJ1-2; D gene uncertain. The CDR3 covers 16 residues. Trimming removed 4 bases at V and 0 bases at J, with 15 bases between. Germline CDR1 and CDR2: LNHNV and YYDKDF (reference sequence). The CDR3 sequence: CATSNPKYRANYGYTF. The CDR3 bases are TGTGCCACCAGCAATCCAAAGTATCGGGCTAACTATGGCTACACCTTC.

This clonotype was seen ten or more times. The chain employs TRBV5-1 and TRBJ2-3, with D possibly matching TRBD2 (5 bases). Deletions cut 4 bases from V and 4 bases from J, with 13 bases between. The CDR3 is 14 residues long. Looked up from germline, CDR1 is SGHRS and CDR2 is YFSETQ. The CDR3 here is CASSPQLGADTQYF. DNA for the CDR3: TGCGCCAGCAGCCCGCAACTCGGGGCAGATACGCAGTATTTT.

V is TRBV19 and J is TRBJ1-6; the D is unclear. V lost 6 bases, J lost 8 bases, and 20 bases lay in between. Germline-derived CDR1 and CDR2 are LNHDA and SQIVND (reference sequence). The CDR3 loop spans 16 amino acids. CDR3 nucleotide sequence: TGTGCCAGTAGCCCGGAAGGCGGGTTTCAATATTCACCCCTCCACTTT. Translated, it gives CASSPEGGFQYSPLHF. Looking up the rest from reference TRBV19 and TRBJ1-6 gives the full variable domain: DGGITQSPKYLFRKEGQNVTLSCEQNLNHDAMYWYRQDPGQGLRLIYYSQIVNDFQKGDIAEGYSVSREKKESFPLTVTSAQKNPTAFYLCASSPEGGFQYSPLHFGNGTRLTVT.

This clonotype was observed many times. V is TRBV20-1 and J is TRBJ2-7, with 9 bases fitting TRBD1. The junction had 10 bases not matched to a gene; V was cut back by 6 bases and J by 4 bases. The CDR3 runs 14 residues. The V gene's germline CDR1 is DFQATT and CDR2 SNEGSKA (reference sequence). CDR3 protein: CSATPGTGTYEQYF. The CDR3 DNA reads as TGCAGTGCCACCCCCGGGACAGGGACGTACGAGCAGTACTTC.

This chain links TRBV5-6 with TRBJ2-6; D unresolved. The CDR3 is 20 amino acids. V was trimmed by 2 bases and J by 0 bases, leaving 21 bases between them. The germline V gene has CDR1 SGHDT and CDR2 YYEEEE. The CDR3 coding sequence is TGTGCCAGCAGCTTCCCTTTGTCTTCCACTGGATACTCTGGGGCCAACGTCCTGACTTTC. This translates into CASSFPLSSTGYSGANVLTF.

This clonotype was found many times. The chain recombines TRBV20-1 with TRBJ1-5; D is possibly TRBD1 (5 bases). Germline V lookup: CDR1 DFQATT, CDR2 SNEGSKA (reference sequence). Trimming took off 3 bases at V and 8 bases at J, with 17 bases between the two ends. This CDR3 is built from 14 residues. CDR3 in amino acids: CSARWGPFNEPQHF. The CDR3 nucleotides are TGCAGTGCTAGGTGGGGCCCCTTTAATGAGCCCCAGCATTTT.

This chain joins TRBV30 and TRBJ1-1; D possibly corresponds to TRBD1 (6 bases). This CDR3 is 14 amino acids long. Germline assignment: CDR1 GTSNPN and CDR2 SVGIG (reference sequence). Trimming pared 8 bases from V and 0 bases from J, leaving 16 bases between. The DNA of the CDR3 is TGTGCCCTCACAGGGTTGTATCTGAACACTGAAGCTTTCTTT. The encoded protein is CALTGLYLNTEAFF.

This clonotype was seen only a few times. One base away lies a much larger clone, so this may be a sequencing read error. The V and J genes are TRBV7-2 and TRBJ1-4; TRBD1 agrees at 8 bases. The CDR3 consists of 14 residues. The V gene end was trimmed by 5 bases and the J gene end by 9 bases; junction bases not matched to a gene: 8. The germline V gene encodes CDR1 SGHTA and CDR2 FQGNSA. CDR3 sequence (DNA): TGTGCCAGCAGCCCGGACAGGGTGCTTAAAAAACTGTTTTTT. It codes for CASSPDRVLKKLFF.

This clonotype was observed a handful of times. The chain employs TRBV5-1 and TRBJ2-3; D might be TRBD2 (6 bases). The V gene lost 0 bases and the J gene lost 6 bases, with 11 bases spanning the gap. The germline V gene has CDR1 SGHRS and CDR2 YFSETQ. There are 14 residues in the CDR3. The CDR3 bases are TGCGCCAGCAGCTTGGCCTTCCGGGGGGATACGCAGTATTTT. Its protein product is CASSLAFRGDTQYF.

This clonotype appeared many times. In DNA, the CDR3 is TGTGCCAGCAGTTCGACCAGGTCAGGTGGGCAGTTCTTC. This codes for CASSSTRSGGQFF. The gene calls are TRBV28 and TRBJ2-1; unclear D gene. V was clipped by 4 bases and J by 12 bases, with 16 bases between them. Germline V gene lookup returns CDR1 MDHEN and CDR2 SYDVKM. There are 13 residues in the CDR3.

The rearrangement links TRBV11-2 to TRBJ1-6; 7 nucleotides align to TRBD1. CDR3 length equals 16 residues. V lost 5 bases, J lost 10 bases, and 14 bases stayed unmatched. CDR1 is SGHAT and CDR2 is FQNNGV in the germline V gene. The CDR3 DNA is TGTGCCAGCAGCCCCCGCCGACAGGGAGAAAGATCACCCCTCCACTTT. Its translation: CASSPRRQGERSPLHF.

This clonotype has a handful of counts. The V call is TRBV21-1, the J call TRBJ2-7; no DNA check was done on the table's D call, TRBD1. TRBV21-1 corresponds to a pseudogene. The CDR3 extends over 15 amino acids. CDR3 bases: TGTGCCAGCACCCTAACCTGGACAGGGGCGAACGAGCAGTACGTC. Amino acids: CASTLTWTGANEQYV.

This clonotype was observed at least ten times. The V and J genes are TRBV5-1 and TRBJ2-1; D is unresolved. The V gene lost 1 base and the J gene lost 8 bases, with 10 bases spanning the gap. CDR1 and CDR2 from the germline V gene are SGHRS and YFSETQ. The CDR3 covers 13 residues. Here the CDR3 reads CASSLYPAYEQFF. In nucleotides, the CDR3 is TGCGCCAGCAGCTTGTACCCCGCGTATGAGCAGTTCTTC.

The chain joins TRBV12-3 or TRBV12-4 to TRBJ1-2; D gene uncertain. V lost 8 bases to trimming and J lost 8 bases, with 18 bases between them. This CDR3 comprises 13 residues. The CDR3 protein is CASDRGKTEGYTF. Here the CDR3 DNA reads TGTGCCAGCGATCGGGGAAAAACTGAAGGCTACACCTTC.

This clonotype was seen many times. V and J are TRBV15 and TRBJ2-6; 7 bases agree with TRBD2. Germline V gives CDR1 LNHNV, CDR2 YYDKDF (reference sequence). J was trimmed by 0 bases and V by 1 base; bases with no gene match: 9. CDR3 size: 19 residues. CDR3 DNA: TGTGCCACCAGCAGAGGCCGGGACGGGAGGTTCTCTGGGGCCAACGTCCTGACTTTC. Translating it yields CATSRGRDGRFSGANVLTF. The whole variable domain, filled in from reference TRBV15 and TRBJ2-6, reads DAMVIQNPRYQVTQFGKPVTLSCSQTLNHNVMYWYQQKSSQAPKLLFHYYDKDFNNEADTPDNFQSRRPNTSFCFLDIRSPGLGDTAMYLCATSRGRDGRFSGANVLTFGAGSRLTVL.

This rearrangement joins TRBV30 to TRBJ2-5, with D possibly being TRBD1 (6 bases). Germline CDR1 and CDR2: GTSNPN and SVGIG (reference sequence). Trimming pared 0 bases from V and 5 bases from J, leaving 16 bases between. The CDR3 runs to 15 residues. Here the CDR3 reads CAWSVLGTPAETQYF. The CDR3 DNA reads as TGTGCCTGGAGTGTTCTCGGGACACCAGCTGAGACCCAGTACTTC.

This clonotype was counted ten times or more. V gene TRBV10-3 combines with J gene TRBJ1-2, with 7 bases identical to TRBD1. Unmatched junction bases numbered 10, after V lost 6 bases and J lost 6 bases. Germline lookup yields CDR1 ENHRY and CDR2 SYGVKD. The CDR3 is 14 amino acids. The CDR3: CAISSLPTGHGYTF. CDR3 in DNA: TGTGCCATCAGCTCCCTACCGACAGGGCATGGCTACACCTTC.

This sequence joins TRBV30 and TRBJ1-5, with D uncertain. The length of the CDR3 is 13 residues. Germline values: CDR1 GTSNPN, CDR2 SVGIG (reference sequence). Trimming cost V 3 bases and J 0 bases, with 6 bases left between them. In DNA form, the CDR3 reads TGTGCCTGGAGCGACCATAGCAATCAGCCCCAGCATTTT. It is translated as CAWSDHSNQPQHF.

This clonotype has a count of ten or more. The V gene is TRBV15, the J gene TRBJ1-1; D may be TRBD1 (5 bases). V was clipped by 0 bases and J by 11 bases, with 13 bases between them. The CDR3 is 13 amino acids. The V gene's germline CDR1 is LNHNV and CDR2 YYDKDF (reference sequence). CDR3 nucleotide sequence: TGTGCCACCAGCAGAGACCAGGGTCGGCAGGCTTTCTTT. The encoded protein is CATSRDQGRQAFF.

There are many counts of this clonotype. This sequence joins TRBV6-1 and TRBJ2-1; either TRBD1 or TRBD2 may supply D (5 bases each). The CDR3 runs 14 residues. CDR1 and CDR2 from the germline V gene are MNHNS and SASEGT. Deletions cut 8 bases from V and 4 bases from J, with 15 bases between. The CDR3 sequence is CASLAPGRYNEQFF. The CDR3, as DNA: TGTGCCAGCCTAGCCCCGGGACGGTACAATGAGCAGTTCTTC.